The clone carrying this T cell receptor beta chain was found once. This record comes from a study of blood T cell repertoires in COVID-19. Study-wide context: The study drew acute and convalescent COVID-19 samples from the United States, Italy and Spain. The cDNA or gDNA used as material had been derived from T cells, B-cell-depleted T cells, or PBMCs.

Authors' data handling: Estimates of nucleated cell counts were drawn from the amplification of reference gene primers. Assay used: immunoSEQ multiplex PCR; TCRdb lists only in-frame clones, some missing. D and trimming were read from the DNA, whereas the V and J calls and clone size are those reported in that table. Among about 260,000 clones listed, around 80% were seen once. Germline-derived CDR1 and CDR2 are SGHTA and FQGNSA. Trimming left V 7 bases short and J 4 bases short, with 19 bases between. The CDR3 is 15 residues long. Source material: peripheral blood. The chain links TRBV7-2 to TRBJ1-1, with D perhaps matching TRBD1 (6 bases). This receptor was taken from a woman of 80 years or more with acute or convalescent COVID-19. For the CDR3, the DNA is TGTGCCAGCAACCAGATTCGGGGGGCGGGCACTGAAGCTTTCTTT. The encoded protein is CASNQIRGAGTEAFF. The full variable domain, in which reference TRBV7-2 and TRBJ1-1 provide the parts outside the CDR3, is GAGVSQSPSNKVTEKGKDVELRCDPISGHTALYWYRQSLGQGLEFLIYFQGNSAPDKSGLPSDRFSAERTGGSVSTLTIQRTQQEDSAVYLCASNQIRGAGTEAFFGQGTRLTVV.